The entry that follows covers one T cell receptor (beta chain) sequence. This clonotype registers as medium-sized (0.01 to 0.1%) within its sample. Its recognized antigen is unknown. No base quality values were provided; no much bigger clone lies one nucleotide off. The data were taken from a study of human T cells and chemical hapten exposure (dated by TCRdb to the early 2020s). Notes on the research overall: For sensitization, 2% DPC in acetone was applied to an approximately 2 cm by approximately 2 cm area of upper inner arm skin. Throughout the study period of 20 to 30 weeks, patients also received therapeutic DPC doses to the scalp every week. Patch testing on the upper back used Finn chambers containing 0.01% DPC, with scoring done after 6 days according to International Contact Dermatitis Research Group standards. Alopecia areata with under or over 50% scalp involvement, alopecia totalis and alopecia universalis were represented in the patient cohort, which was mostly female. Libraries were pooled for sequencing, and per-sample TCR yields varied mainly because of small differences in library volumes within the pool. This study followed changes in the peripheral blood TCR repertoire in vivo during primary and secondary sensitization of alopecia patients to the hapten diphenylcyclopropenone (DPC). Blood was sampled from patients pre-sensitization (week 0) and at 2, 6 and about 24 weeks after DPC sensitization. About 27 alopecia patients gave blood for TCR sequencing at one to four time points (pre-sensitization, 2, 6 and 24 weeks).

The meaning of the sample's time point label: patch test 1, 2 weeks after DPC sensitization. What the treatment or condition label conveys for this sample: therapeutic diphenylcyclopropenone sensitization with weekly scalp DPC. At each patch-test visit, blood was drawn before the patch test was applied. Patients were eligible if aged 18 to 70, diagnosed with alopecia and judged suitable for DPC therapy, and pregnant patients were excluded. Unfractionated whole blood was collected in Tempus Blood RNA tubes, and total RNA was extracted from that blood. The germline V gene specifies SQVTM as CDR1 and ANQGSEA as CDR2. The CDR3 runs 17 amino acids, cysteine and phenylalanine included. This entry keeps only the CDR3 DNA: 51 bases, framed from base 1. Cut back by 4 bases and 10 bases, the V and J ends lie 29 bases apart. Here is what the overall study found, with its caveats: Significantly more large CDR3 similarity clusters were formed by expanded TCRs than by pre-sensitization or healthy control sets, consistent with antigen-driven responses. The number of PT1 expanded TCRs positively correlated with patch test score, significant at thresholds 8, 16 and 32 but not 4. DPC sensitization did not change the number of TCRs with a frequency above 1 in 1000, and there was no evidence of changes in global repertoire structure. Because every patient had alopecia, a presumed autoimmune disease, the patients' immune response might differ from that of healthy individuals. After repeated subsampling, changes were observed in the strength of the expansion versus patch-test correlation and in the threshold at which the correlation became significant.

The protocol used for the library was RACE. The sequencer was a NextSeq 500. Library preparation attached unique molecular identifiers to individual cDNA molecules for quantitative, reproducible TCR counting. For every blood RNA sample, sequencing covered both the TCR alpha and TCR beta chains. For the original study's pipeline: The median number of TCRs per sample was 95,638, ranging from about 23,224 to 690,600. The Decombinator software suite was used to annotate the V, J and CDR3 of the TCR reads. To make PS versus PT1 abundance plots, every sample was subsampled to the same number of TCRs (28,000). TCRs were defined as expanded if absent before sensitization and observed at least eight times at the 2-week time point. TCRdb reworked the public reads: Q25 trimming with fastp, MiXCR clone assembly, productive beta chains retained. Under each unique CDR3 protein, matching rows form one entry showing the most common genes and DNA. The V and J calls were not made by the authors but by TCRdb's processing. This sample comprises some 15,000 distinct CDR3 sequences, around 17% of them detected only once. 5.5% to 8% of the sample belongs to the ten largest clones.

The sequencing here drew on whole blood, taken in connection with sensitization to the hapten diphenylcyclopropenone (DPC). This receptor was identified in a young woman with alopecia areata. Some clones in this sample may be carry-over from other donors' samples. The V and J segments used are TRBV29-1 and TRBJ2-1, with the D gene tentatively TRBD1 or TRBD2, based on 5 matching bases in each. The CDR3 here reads CSVGPLYSGPTRQEQFF. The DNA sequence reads TGCAGCGTTGGACCCCTATACTCGGGGCCCACTCGTCAGGAGCAGTTCTTC.